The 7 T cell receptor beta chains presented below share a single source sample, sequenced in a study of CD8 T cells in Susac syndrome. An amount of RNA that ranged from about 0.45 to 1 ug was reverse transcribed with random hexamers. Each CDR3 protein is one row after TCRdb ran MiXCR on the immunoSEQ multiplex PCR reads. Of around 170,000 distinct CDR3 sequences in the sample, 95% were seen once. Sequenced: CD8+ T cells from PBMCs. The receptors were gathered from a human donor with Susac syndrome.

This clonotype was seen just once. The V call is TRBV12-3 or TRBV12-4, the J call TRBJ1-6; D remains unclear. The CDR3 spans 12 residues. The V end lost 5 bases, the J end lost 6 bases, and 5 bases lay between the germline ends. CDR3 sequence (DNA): TGTGCCAGCAGTGAACCTAATTCACCCCTCCACTTT. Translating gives CASSEPNSPLHF.

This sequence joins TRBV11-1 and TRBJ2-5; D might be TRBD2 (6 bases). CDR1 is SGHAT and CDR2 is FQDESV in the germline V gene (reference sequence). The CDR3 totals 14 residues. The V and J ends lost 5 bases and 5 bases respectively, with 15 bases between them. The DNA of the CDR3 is TGTGCCAGCAGCCTACTAACGGGGGTGGAGACCCAGTACTTC. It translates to CASSLLTGVETQYF.

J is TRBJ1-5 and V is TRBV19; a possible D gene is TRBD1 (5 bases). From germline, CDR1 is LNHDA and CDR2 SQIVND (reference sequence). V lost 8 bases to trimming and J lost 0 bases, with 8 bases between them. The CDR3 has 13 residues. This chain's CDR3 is CASWDGSNQPQHF. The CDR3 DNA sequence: TGTGCCAGTTGGGACGGTAGCAATCAGCCCCAGCATTTT.

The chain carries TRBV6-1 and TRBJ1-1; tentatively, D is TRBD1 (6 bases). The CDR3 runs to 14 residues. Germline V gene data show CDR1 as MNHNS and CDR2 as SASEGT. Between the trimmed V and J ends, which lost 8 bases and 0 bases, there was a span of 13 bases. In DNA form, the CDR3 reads TGTGCCAGCCTGCGTGAGGGGGTGAACACTGAAGCTTTCTTT. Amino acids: CASLREGVNTEAFF.

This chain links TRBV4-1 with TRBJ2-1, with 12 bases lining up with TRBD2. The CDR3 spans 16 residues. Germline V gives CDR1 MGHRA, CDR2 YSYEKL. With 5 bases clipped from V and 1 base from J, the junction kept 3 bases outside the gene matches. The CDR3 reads CASSSTSGSSYNEQFF. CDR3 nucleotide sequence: TGCGCCAGCAGCTCGACTAGCGGGAGTTCCTACAATGAGCAGTTCTTC.

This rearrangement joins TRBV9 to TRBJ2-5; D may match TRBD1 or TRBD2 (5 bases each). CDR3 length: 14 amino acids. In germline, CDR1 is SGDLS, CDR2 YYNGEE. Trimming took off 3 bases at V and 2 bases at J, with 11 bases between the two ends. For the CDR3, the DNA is TGTGCCAGCAGCGAGTGGGACGGTCAAGAGACCCAGTACTTC. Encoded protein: CASSEWDGQETQYF.

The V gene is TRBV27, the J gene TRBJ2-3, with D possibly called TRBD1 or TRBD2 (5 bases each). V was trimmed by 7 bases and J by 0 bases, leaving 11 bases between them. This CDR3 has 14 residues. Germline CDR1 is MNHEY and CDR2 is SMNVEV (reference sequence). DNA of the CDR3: TGTGCCAGCAAACGGTGGGACAGCACAGATACGCAGTATTTT. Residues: CASKRWDSTDTQYF.